Each of the 20 T cell receptor beta chains below was sequenced from the same sample in a study of identical twins. TCRdb processed the 5' RACE reads anew with MiXCR; each CDR3 protein has one entry. The table includes hundreds of thousands of distinct CDR3 sequences, 5.5% to 7.5% detected once. Source material: naive T cells sorted from blood. Receptor source: a man between 18 and 35 years old in good health.

About this clonotype itself: A much larger clone is a single base away; this may be a read error. This chain joins TRBV27 and TRBJ2-3, with D tentatively TRBD1 (6 bases). CDR1 and CDR2 from the germline V gene are MNHEY and SMNVEV (reference sequence). The CDR3 consists of 16 residues. This chain's CDR3 is CASSPGWGRSTDTQNF. CDR3 bases: TGTGCCAGCAGTCCCGGTTGGGGGCGTAGCACAGATACGCAGAATTTT.

In this sample, this clonotype turned up many times. This rearrangement joins TRBV3-1 to TRBJ2-7; weak D call: TRBD2 (8 bases). The germline V gene encodes CDR1 LGHDT and CDR2 YNNKEL (reference sequence). V shed 10 bases and J shed 3 bases, with 25 bases lying between them. This CDR3 spans 16 amino acids. The CDR3 loop is CAKRGRTGTLNYEQYV. CDR3 DNA: TGTGCCAAGCGGGGGAGGACAGGAACCTTAAACTACGAGCAGTACGTC.

This clonotype came up many times. The chain carries TRBV5-5 and TRBJ2-1; 11 nucleotides line up with TRBD2. Trimming at V came to 4 bases and at J to 4 bases, leaving 7 bases not matched to a gene. Germline CDR1 is SGHKS and CDR2 is YYEKEE (reference sequence). CDR3 length: 16 amino acids. The CDR3 DNA follows: TGTGCCAGCAGCGTGACTAGCGGGGCCACGTACAATGAGCAGTTCTTC. It translates to CASSVTSGATYNEQFF. The full variable domain, its missing parts supplied by reference TRBV5-5 and TRBJ2-1, is DAGVTQSPTHLIKTRGQQVTLRCSPISGHKSVSWYQQVLGQGPQFIFQYYEKEERGRGNFPDRFSARQFPNYSSELNVNALLLGDSALYLCASSVTSGATYNEQFFGPGTRLTVL.

Many counts were recorded for this clonotype. J is TRBJ2-6 and V is TRBV5-1, with no clear D. This CDR3 is built from 15 residues. The ends were cut back, 1 base at V and 0 bases at J, with 5 bases in the middle. CDR1 is SGHRS, CDR2 YFSETQ, per germline. In DNA form, the CDR3 reads TGCGCCAGCAGCTTGATTCCCTCTGGGGCCAACGTCCTGACTTTC. Residues: CASSLIPSGANVLTF.

Many counts were recorded for this clonotype. The rearrangement joins TRBV2 to TRBJ2-3; a possible D gene is TRBD1 (6 bases). V dropped 5 bases and J dropped 6 bases, with 21 bases sitting between them. The CDR3 loop spans 16 amino acids. Looked up from germline, CDR1 is SNHLY and CDR2 is FYNNEI. The CDR3 here is CASSTPGTRLWDTQYF. CDR3 sequence (DNA): TGTGCCAGCAGTACACCCGGGACACGTCTCTGGGATACGCAGTATTTT.

CDR3 loop: CSALTPSSGELFF. The CDR3 nucleotides are TGCAGTGCCCTTACCCCTTCTAGCGGGGAGCTGTTTTTT. The rearrangement uses TRBV20-1 and TRBJ2-2; D is unresolved. The CDR3 is made up of 13 amino acids. V lost 6 bases to trimming and J lost 7 bases, with 15 bases between them. Germline V lookup: CDR1 DFQATT, CDR2 SNEGSKA (reference sequence).

This clonotype was seen repeatedly, ten times or more. The genes are TRBV28 and TRBJ1-6; 11 nucleotides match TRBD1. The CDR3 contains 17 residues. The J segment lost 2 bases and the V segment lost 3 bases, leaving 3 bases of the junction unmatched. Germline V gene data show CDR1 as MDHEN and CDR2 as SYDVKM. The CDR3 spells CASSFQGQGAYNSPLHF. The CDR3 region has the DNA TGTGCCAGCAGTTTCCAGGGACAGGGGGCCTATAATTCACCCCTCCACTTT.

This clonotype was counted between two and nine times. This chain links TRBV6-1 with TRBJ2-1, with D possibly being TRBD1 or TRBD2 (5 bases each). Germline assignment: CDR1 MNHNS and CDR2 SASEGT. V was cut by 3 bases and J by 7 bases, with 13 bases left in between. CDR3 length equals 14 residues. CDR3 amino acids: CASSDAGSGNEQFF. The CDR3 coding sequence is TGTGCCAGCAGTGACGCAGGGTCGGGGAATGAGCAGTTCTTC.

This clonotype appeared a few times. The V call is TRBV29-1, the J call TRBJ2-7; the match to TRBD1 covers 7 bases. CDR3 length: 18 amino acids. J was trimmed by 5 bases and V by 5 bases; bases with no gene match: 24. In germline, CDR1 is SQVTM, CDR2 ANQGSEA. The CDR3 here is CSVRVPSSRTGKIDEQYF. The CDR3 coding sequence is TGCAGCGTTCGTGTTCCGAGCTCTAGGACAGGAAAAATCGACGAGCAGTACTTC.

Many counts were recorded for this clonotype. J is TRBJ2-3 and V is TRBV7-2; D uncertain. This CDR3 has 16 residues. Germline assignment: CDR1 SGHTA and CDR2 FQGNSA. The V gene lost 1 base and the J gene lost 0 bases, with 11 bases spanning the gap. The CDR3, as DNA: TGTGCCAGCAGCTTAGGGTTGGCCACTAGCACAGATACGCAGTATTTT. Its translation: CASSLGLATSTDTQYF.

This clonotype has ten or more counts. The chain combines TRBV29-1 with TRBJ1-5, with a tentative D call TRBD1 (6 bases). The CDR3 is 13 residues long. V lost 3 bases and J lost 4, with 10 bases in between. Per the germline V gene, CDR1 is SQVTM and CDR2 is ANQGSEA. CDR3 coding DNA: TGCAGCGTTGAGGCAGGGGCGAATCAGCCCCAGCATTTT. It specifies CSVEAGANQPQHF.

V is TRBV29-1 and J is TRBJ1-2; D unclear. The CDR3 is made up of 14 amino acids. Germline lookup yields CDR1 SQVTM and CDR2 ANQGSEA. V lost 0 bases to trimming and J lost 6 bases, with 14 bases between them. The CDR3 sequence: CSVEDLGPTDGYTF. DNA for the CDR3: TGCAGCGTTGAAGATCTAGGTCCCACGGATGGCTACACCTTC.

Ten or more counts support this clonotype. The CDR3 nucleotides are TGTGCCAGCAGCACTCAGCGGGGGTTCTACGAGCAGTACTTC. Protein product: CASSTQRGFYEQYF. This sequence joins TRBV6-2 or TRBV6-3 and TRBJ2-7, with 8 bases aligning to TRBD2. This CDR3 has 14 amino acids. V lost 6 bases and J lost 3; bases outside the gene matches: 7. CDR1 MNHEY and CDR2 SVGEGT come from the germline V gene.

This clonotype was seen at least ten times. The genes are TRBV7-3 and TRBJ2-1; 9 nucleotides agree with TRBD2. This CDR3 has 15 residues. Unmatched junction bases numbered 9, after V lost 5 bases and J lost 7 bases. Germline V CDR1 and CDR2: SGHTA, FQGTGA. DNA for the CDR3: TGTGCCAGCAGCCCGGGACTAGCTGGGATAAATGAGCAGTTCTTC. It yields the protein CASSPGLAGINEQFF.

This clonotype appeared many times. The chain combines TRBV4-1 with TRBJ2-1; a possible D gene is TRBD2 (6 bases). The germline gives CDR1 MGHRA, CDR2 YSYEKL. The CDR3 is 13 amino acids. V was clipped by 4 bases and J by 10 bases, with 14 bases between them. For the CDR3, the DNA is TGCGCCAGCAGCCGGGACTTTTCAGAAGAGCAGTTCTTC. This sequence encodes CASSRDFSEEQFF.

This clonotype was observed a single time. The V gene is TRBV7-9, the J gene TRBJ1-6; 7 bases line up with TRBD1. V lost 5 bases, J lost 7 bases, and 8 bases stayed unmatched. This CDR3 contains 15 residues. Germline V gene data show CDR1 as SEHNR and CDR2 as FQNEAQ (reference sequence). In DNA, the CDR3 is TGTGCCAGCAGCACTCGACAGGGTATCAATTCACCCCTCCACTTT. Its translation is CASSTRQGINSPLHF.

This rearrangement joins TRBV7-9 to TRBJ2-2; D perhaps matches TRBD1 (6 bases). Trimming stripped 5 bases from V and 0 bases from J, with 16 bases between. The V gene's germline CDR1 is SEHNR and CDR2 FQNEAQ (reference sequence). The CDR3 is 17 residues long. Written as DNA, the CDR3 is TGTGCCAGCAGCCCATCACTTAGACAGGCGAACACCGGGGAGCTGTTTTTT. It encodes CASSPSLRQANTGELFF.

The genes are TRBV28 and TRBJ2-1; TRBD2 agrees at 9 bases. CDR1 MDHEN and CDR2 SYDVKM come from the germline V gene. CDR3 length: 15 residues. Unmatched junction bases numbered 6, after V lost 4 bases and J lost 5 bases. The CDR3 sequence: CASSSGTSRDNEQFF. The CDR3 region has the DNA TGTGCCAGCAGTTCCGGGACTAGCCGGGACAATGAGCAGTTCTTC.

Many counts were recorded for this clonotype. The chain is built from TRBV12-3 or TRBV12-4 and TRBJ2-3; tentative D call: TRBD2 (6 bases). V lost 8 bases and J lost 3, with 18 bases in between. The CDR3 has 15 amino acids. DNA for the CDR3: TGTGCCAGCGTAAGGATCGGAGGGCCTACAGATACGCAGTATTTT. Its translation: CASVRIGGPTDTQYF.

The V gene is TRBV6-1, the J gene TRBJ2-1; D not certain. Between the trimmed V and J ends, which lost 2 bases and 10 bases, there was a span of 9 bases. This CDR3 is 12 amino acids long. Germline V gene sequence: CDR1 MNHNS, CDR2 SASEGT. Here the CDR3 DNA reads TGTGCCAGCAGTGAACTAAGGTTAGAGCAGTTCTTC. Its translation is CASSELRLEQFF.